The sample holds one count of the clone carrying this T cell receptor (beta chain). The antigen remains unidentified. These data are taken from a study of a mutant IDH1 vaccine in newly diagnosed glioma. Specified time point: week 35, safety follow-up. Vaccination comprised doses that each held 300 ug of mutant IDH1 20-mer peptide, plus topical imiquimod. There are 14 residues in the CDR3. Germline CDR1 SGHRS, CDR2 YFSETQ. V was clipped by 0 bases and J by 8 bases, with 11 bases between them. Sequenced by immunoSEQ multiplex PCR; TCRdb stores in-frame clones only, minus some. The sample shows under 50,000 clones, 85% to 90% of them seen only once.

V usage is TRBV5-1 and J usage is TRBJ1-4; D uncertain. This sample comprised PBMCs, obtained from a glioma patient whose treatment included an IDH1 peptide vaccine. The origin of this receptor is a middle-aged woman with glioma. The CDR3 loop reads CASSLGSTEEKLFF. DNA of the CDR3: TGCGCCAGCAGCTTGGGAAGTACAGAAGAAAAACTGTTTTTT.